The 8 T cell receptor beta chains presented below share a single source sample, sequenced in a study of regulatory T cells in long-lasting Graves disease. Assembly of TCR beta libraries relied on iRepertoire HTBI primers together with Arm-PCR of CDR3 regions. TCRdb reprocessed the multiplex PCR reads via MiXCR and lists one record per CDR3 protein. This repertoire shows about 530,000 distinct CDR3 sequences, roughly a sixth found once; its top ten account for 25%. Noted time point: newly diagnosed GD, antithyroid drugs for less than 3 months. RNA isolated from PBMCs was used to make the TCR library. These records were also assigned to another study, of T cells in Graves' hyperthyroidism and ophthalmopathy.

The starting material was peripheral blood mononuclear cells (PBMCs), obtained at new diagnosis, from a patient treated with antithyroid drugs. The receptors shown here come from a woman aged 40-60 years with Graves disease.

There are many counts of this clonotype. An end of the junction differs from the germline gene, which may be a read error. This chain uses TRBV5-1 with TRBJ1-4; D gene unclear. The CDR3 is 14 residues long. Germline assignment: CDR1 SGHRS and CDR2 YFSETQ. Written as DNA, the CDR3 is TGTGCCAGCAGTTACGGGTCAACTAATGAAAAACTGTTTTTT. Encoded protein: CASSYGSTNEKLFF.

This clonotype was counted many times. The chain links TRBV7-9 to TRBJ2-3; TRBD1 aligns across 10 bases. Germline CDR1 is SEHNR and CDR2 is FQNEAQ (reference sequence). The CDR3 has 14 amino acids. V lost 3 bases and J lost 4; bases outside the gene matches: 1. This CDR3 is CASSFGQGADTQYF. CDR3 nucleotides: TGTGCCAGCAGCTTCGGACAGGGGGCAGATACGCAGTATTTT.

This clonotype was detected ten times or more. The J gene is TRBJ1-6, the V gene TRBV19, with 9 bases matching TRBD1. The CDR3 loop spans 13 amino acids. Germline V gene lookup returns CDR1 LNHDA and CDR2 SQIVND (reference sequence). J was trimmed by 7 bases and V by 9 bases; bases with no gene match: 4. CDR3 nucleotide sequence: TGTGCCAGCAGCGGACAGGGGAATTCACCCCTCCACTTT. It codes for CASSGQGNSPLHF.

This clonotype was counted a few times. This rearrangement joins TRBV20-1 to TRBJ2-1, with a possible D match to TRBD1 (6 bases). Germline CDR1 reads DFQATT; CDR2 reads SNEGSKA (reference sequence). CDR3 length: 15 residues. V was clipped by 6 bases and J by 1 base, with 16 bases between them. CDR3 nucleotide sequence: TGCAGTGCCACCGGGACAACGAGTTCCTACAATGAGCAGTTCTTC. Protein sequence: CSATGTTSSYNEQFF.

The sample holds many counts of this clonotype. V usage is TRBV2 and J usage is TRBJ1-1, with D unclear. This CDR3 is built from 14 residues. Germline V gene data show CDR1 as SNHLY and CDR2 as FYNNEI. Trimming stripped 3 bases from V and 7 bases from J, with 15 bases between. Written as DNA, the CDR3 is TGTGCCAGCAGTGAGAGTCCAGGTCGGGTTGAAGCTTTCTTT. Translating gives CASSESPGRVEAFF.

This chain uses TRBV7-3 with TRBJ2-3, with D perhaps TRBD2 (5 bases). The V gene lost 4 bases and the J gene lost 2 bases, with 10 bases spanning the gap. The CDR3 spans 14 residues. Germline V gene data show CDR1 as SGHTA and CDR2 as FQGTGA. CDR3 region: CASSYGLNTDTQYF. The CDR3 coding sequence is TGTGCCAGCAGCTACGGACTGAACACAGATACGCAGTATTTT.

V and J are TRBV10-1 and TRBJ2-7, with a weak D call TRBD1 (5 bases). Deletions cut 1 base from V and 7 bases from J, with 17 bases between. The length of the CDR3 is 15 residues. The germline V gene encodes CDR1 WNHNN and CDR2 SYGVQD (reference sequence). The CDR3: CASSEYEIGAQEQYF. Here the CDR3 DNA reads TGCGCCAGCAGTGAGTATGAGATAGGGGCACAAGAGCAGTACTTC.

This clonotype came up a few times. This chain links TRBV6-5 with TRBJ1-1, with D perhaps matching TRBD1 (5 bases). Germline lookup yields CDR1 MNHEY and CDR2 SVGAGI. With 1 base removed from V and 5 bases from J, the gap between germline ends came to 8 bases. The CDR3 is made up of 13 amino acids. In DNA form, the CDR3 reads TGTGCCAGCAGTTACTTGGGGGGAACTGAAGCTTTCTTT. Residues: CASSYLGGTEAFF.